In this sample, the clone carrying this T cell receptor beta chain turned up many times. The antigen remains unidentified. The germline CDR1 and CDR2 sequences are GTSNPN and SVGIG (reference sequence). The CDR3 is 15 amino acids. Germline trimming cut 5 bases from V and 5 bases from J; bases unmatched to any gene: 8. Researchers tagged individual cDNA molecules with unique molecular identifiers. TCRdb re-analysed the 5' RACE reads in MiXCR, keeping a single row per CDR3 protein. The sample lists some 67,000 distinct CDR3 sequences, 8% to 10% seen once, with around 16% in the top ten. The sample belongs to a study of early T cells in non-severe SARS-CoV-2 infection. About the research overall: Bulk RNA isolated from unsorted whole blood underwent sequencing; chains were not paired.

Study-level points and caveats: A preference for anti-spike CD8 responses marked VDJdb matching, which missed private and CD4 specificities.

Sequencing used whole blood, obtained at baseline. The V and J genes are TRBV30 and TRBJ2-2; TRBD2 matches at 10 bases. This TCR derives from an adult who was a healthcare worker with PCR-confirmed SARS-CoV-2 infection or an uninfected control (not recorded which). The CDR3 is CAWGPGLALTGELFF. The DNA for the CDR3 is TGTGCCTGGGGACCGGGACTAGCGTTGACCGGGGAGCTGTTTTTT.